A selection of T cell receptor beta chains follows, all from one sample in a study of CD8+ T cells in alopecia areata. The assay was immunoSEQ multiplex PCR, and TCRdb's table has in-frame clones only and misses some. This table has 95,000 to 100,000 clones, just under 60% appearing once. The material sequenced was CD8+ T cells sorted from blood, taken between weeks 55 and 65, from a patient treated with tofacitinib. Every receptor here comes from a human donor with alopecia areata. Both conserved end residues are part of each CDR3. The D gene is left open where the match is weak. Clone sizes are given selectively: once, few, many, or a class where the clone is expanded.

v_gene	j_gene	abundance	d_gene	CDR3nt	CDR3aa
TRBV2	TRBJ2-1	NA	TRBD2	TGTGCCAGCAAAACTAGCGGGGGATACAATGAGCAGTTCTTC	CASKTSGGYNEQFF
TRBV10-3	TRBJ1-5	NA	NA	TGTGCCATCTTGGGGGGGAGGCCCCAGCATTTT	CAILGGRPQHF
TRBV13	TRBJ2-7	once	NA	TGTGCCAGCAGCGCCTATTGGCGGGGGCCCAAACCCCACGAGCAGTACTTC	CASSAYWRGPKPHEQYF
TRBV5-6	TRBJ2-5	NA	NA	TGTGCCAGCAGCCCGGAAGAGGGGTCGAGGGAGACCCAGTACTTC	CASSPEEGSRETQYF
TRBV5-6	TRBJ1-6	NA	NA	TGTGCCAGCAGCTTGAACGGATCACCCCTCCACTTT	CASSLNGSPLHF
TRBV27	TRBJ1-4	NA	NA	TGTGCCAGCAGTTTCGCCGTGGGGGAAAAACTGTTTTTT	CASSFAVGEKLFF
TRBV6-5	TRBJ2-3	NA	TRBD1	TGTGCCAGCAGTCGAGACAGGGGGCCATTGGATACGCAGTATTTT	CASSRDRGPLDTQYF
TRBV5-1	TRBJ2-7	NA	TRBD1	TGCGCCAGCAGCCAGAACAGGGGGCCAAAGTACGAGCAGTACTTC	CASSQNRGPKYEQYF
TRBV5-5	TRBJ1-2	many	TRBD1	TGTGCCAGCAGCTTGGAATTTTTGGGACAGGGGTATGGCTACACCTTC	CASSLEFLGQGYGYTF
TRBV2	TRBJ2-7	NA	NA	TGTGCCAGCAGTGAGGTGCCACAGGGATTTTCCTACGAGCAGTACTTC	CASSEVPQGFSYEQYF
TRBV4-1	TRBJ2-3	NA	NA	TGCGCCAGCAGCTCAAGCCAGGGGATTTGGGGCACAGATACGCAGTATTTT	CASSSSQGIWGTDTQYF
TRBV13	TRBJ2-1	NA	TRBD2	TGTGCCAGCACCACGGGGGGGCCGTATGAGCAGTTCTTC	CASTTGGPYEQFF
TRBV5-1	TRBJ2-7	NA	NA	TGCGCCAGCAGTTCGAGGGACGGCCGGCCCCCGTCGAACTTC	CASSSRDGRPPSNF
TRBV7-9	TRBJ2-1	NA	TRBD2	TGTGCCAGCAGCTATAGCGGGGGGGCGGACGATGAGCAGTTCTTC	CASSYSGGADDEQFF
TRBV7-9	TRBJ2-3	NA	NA	TGTGCCAGCATGAGCGAGGGCACAGATACGCAGTATTTT	CASMSEGTDTQYF
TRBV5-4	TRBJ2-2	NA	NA	TGTGCCAGCAGCTTCGACAGGCGCCCTCACGCGAACACCGGGGAGCTGTTTTTT	CASSFDRRPHANTGELFF
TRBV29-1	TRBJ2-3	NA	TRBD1	TGCAGCGTTGAAGAGACAGGGGGGCGCACAGATACGCAGTATTTT	CSVEETGGRTDTQYF
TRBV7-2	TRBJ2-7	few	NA	TGTGCCAGCAGTTTCACAGGGACTATCTACGAGCAGTACTTC	CASSFTGTIYEQYF
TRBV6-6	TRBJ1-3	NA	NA	TGTGCCAGCAGCGACACAGGGCCTGCTGGAAACACCATATATTTT	CASSDTGPAGNTIYF
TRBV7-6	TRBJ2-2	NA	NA	TGTGCCAGCAGCTTTCGGACCGGAAACACCGGGGAGCTGTTTTTT	CASSFRTGNTGELFF
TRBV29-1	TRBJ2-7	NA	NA	TGCAGCGTTCTCCAAGGCTACGAGCAGTACTTC	CSVLQGYEQYF
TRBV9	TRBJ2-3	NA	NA	TGTGCCAGCAGCGGCCTCACAGATACGCAGTATTTT	CASSGLTDTQYF
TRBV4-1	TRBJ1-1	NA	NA	TGCGCCAGCAGCCAGGGGGGGGACCAAGCTTTCTTT	CASSQGGDQAFF